The text below deals with one TCR beta chain. As yet, its antigen is unknown. The sample belongs to a study of CD8 T cells in Susac syndrome. Findings and limits, study-wide: Susac-specific public clones were found in total CD8+ and CD8+ TEMRA repertoires, numbering roughly 15 and five, respectively.

J gave up 0 bases and V 1 base, and 7 bases lay outside the gene matches. The CDR3 runs 18 residues. Germline V gives CDR1 SGHDT, CDR2 YYEEEE. Sequencing of TCR beta was carried out in blood CD8+ and CD4+ T cells. While CD8+ and CD4+ T cells were isolated negatively, TEMRA cells were enriched by FACS. About 0.5 to 1 ug RNA was reverse transcribed with random hexamers. Via MiXCR, TCRdb re-called the immunoSEQ multiplex PCR reads, giving one row per CDR3 protein. This table has about 120,000 distinct CDR3 sequences, approximately 96% appearing once. The receptor comes from a human donor with Susac syndrome. The specimen sequenced was CD8+ T cells from PBMCs. This chain joins TRBV5-6 and TRBJ2-6; 7 bases align to TRBD1. The CDR3 is CASSLTGQARSGANVLTF. In DNA form, the CDR3 reads TGTGCCAGCAGCTTGACCGGACAGGCGCGCTCTGGGGCCAACGTCCTGACTTTC.